These 20 T cell receptor beta chains came from one sample sequenced in a study of blood T cell repertoires in COVID-19. Using immunoSEQ multiplex PCR, the repertoire was profiled, and TCRdb retains in-frame clones only, with some absent. The repertoire holds over 150,000 clones, over 75% seen once, with roughly 10% in the top ten. Sample: PBMCs or T cells enriched from blood (not recorded which). Receptors originate from a woman in her late teens or twenties who had recovered from COVID-19.

The genes are TRBV6-5 and TRBJ2-1; 10 bases match TRBD2. The CDR3 is 13 residues long. V shed 4 bases, J shed 7 bases, and the junction held 1 base outside the gene matches. Germline V gene data show CDR1 as MNHEY and CDR2 as SVGAGI. The CDR3, as DNA: TGTGCCAGCAGTTTGACTAGCGGGAATGAGCAGTTCTTC. This gives the protein CASSLTSGNEQFF.

This chain joins TRBV9 and TRBJ1-6, with a possible D match to TRBD1 (5 bases). V lost 3 bases and J lost 8, with 21 bases in between. The germline V gene has CDR1 SGDLS and CDR2 YYNGEE. This CDR3 comprises 17 residues. The CDR3: CASSAGPKGTRDSPLHF. CDR3 nucleotide sequence: TGTGCCAGCAGCGCTGGACCCAAGGGGACTAGGGATTCACCCCTCCACTTT.

V usage is TRBV28 and J usage is TRBJ1-1; D is uncertain. There are 16 residues in the CDR3. Germline V CDR1 and CDR2: MDHEN, SYDVKM. Trimming removed 6 bases from V and 4 bases from J, with 21 bases in between. The DNA for the CDR3 is TGTGCCAGCAGACCCCCGGCCACAAGATCGGGCACTGAAGCTTTCTTT. Its translation: CASRPPATRSGTEAFF.

The V call is TRBV24-1, the J call TRBJ1-2; 7 bases match TRBD1. V was pared by 1 base and J by 6 bases, with 7 bases of the junction left unmatched. The V gene's germline CDR1 is KGHDR and CDR2 SFDVKD. The CDR3 consists of 15 residues. The CDR3 coding sequence is TGTGCCACCAGTGATTTCACCTCGGGACAGCATGGCTACACCTTC. This encodes CATSDFTSGQHGYTF.

This chain joins TRBV19 and TRBJ2-1, with TRBD2 matching 10 bases. Trimming cost V 5 bases and J 15 bases; bases outside gene matches: 10. This CDR3 spans 13 amino acids. Germline CDR1 and CDR2: LNHDA and SQIVND (reference sequence). CDR3: CASSEAGGRLLFF. CDR3 nucleotide sequence: TGTGCCAGTAGTGAAGCGGGGGGGCGGTTACTGTTCTTC.

The V and J genes are TRBV27 and TRBJ1-1; the D is unclear. V lost 5 bases and J 4 bases, leaving 5 bases between the germline ends. Germline V CDR1 and CDR2: MNHEY, SMNVEV (reference sequence). The CDR3 contains 11 residues. CDR3 loop: CASSGLTEAFF. For the CDR3, the DNA is TGTGCCAGCAGTGGCCTCACTGAAGCTTTCTTT.

The rearrangement joins TRBV28 to TRBJ2-3; D may be TRBD1 (7 bases). The germline V gene has CDR1 MDHEN and CDR2 SYDVKM. V lost 5 bases to trimming and J lost 1 base, with 10 bases between them. This CDR3 comprises 14 residues. In DNA, the CDR3 is TGTGCCAGCAGTCAGGGGGGAGGCACAGATACGCAGTATTTT. This gives the protein CASSQGGGTDTQYF. The whole variable domain, remainder taken from reference TRBV28 and TRBJ2-3, is DVKVTQSSRYLVKRTGEKVFLECVQDMDHENMFWYRQDPGLGLRLIYFSYDVKMKEKGDIPEGYSVSREKKERFSLILESASTNQTSMYLCASSQGGGTDTQYFGPGTRLTVL.

This chain connects TRBV19 to TRBJ2-7, with 9 bases identical to TRBD1. Germline-derived CDR1 and CDR2 are LNHDA and SQIVND (reference sequence). V lost 8 bases and J lost 2; bases outside the gene matches: 4. The CDR3 runs 13 residues. In nucleotides, the CDR3 is TGTGCCAGTTGGGACAGGGTTACCTACGAGCAGTACTTC. Its translation: CASWDRVTYEQYF.

The genes are TRBV20-1 and TRBJ1-4; 11 bases are a match to TRBD1. Germline CDR1 and CDR2: DFQATT and SNEGSKA (reference sequence). J lost 8 bases, V lost 3 bases, and 8 bases had no gene match. There are 15 residues in the CDR3. In DNA, the CDR3 is TGCAGTGCTAGTGATTCGGGACAGGGGGACGAAAAACTGTTTTTT. It translates to CSASDSGQGDEKLFF.

The CDR3 sequence: CAISVGTGNQPQHF. CDR3 nucleotide sequence: TGTGCCATCAGTGTTGGGACAGGCAATCAGCCCCAGCATTTT. The chain links TRBV10-3 to TRBJ1-5, with TRBD1 matching over 7 bases. Per germline, CDR1 ENHRY and CDR2 SYGVKD. The CDR3 runs to 14 residues. Trimming removed 4 bases from V and 2 bases from J; junction bases left unmatched: 2.

This sequence joins TRBV24-1 and TRBJ2-3; D unresolved. Germline V gene data show CDR1 as KGHDR and CDR2 as SFDVKD. The CDR3 spans 13 residues. V lost 3 bases and J lost 1, with 4 bases in between. The CDR3 region is CATSDEGTDTQYF. CDR3 coding DNA: TGTGCCACCAGTGATGAGGGCACAGATACGCAGTATTTT.

The chain is built from TRBV3-1 (or the pseudogene TRBV3-2) and TRBJ2-7, with 9 bases matching TRBD1. Germline V gene sequence: CDR1 LGHDT, CDR2 YNNKEL (reference sequence). This CDR3 is built from 14 residues. V shed 4 bases, J shed 5 bases, and the junction held 6 bases outside the gene matches. The CDR3 loop reads CASSLWTGDNEQYF. In nucleotides, the CDR3 is TGTGCCAGCAGCCTATGGACAGGGGACAACGAGCAGTACTTC.

The gene calls are TRBV7-2 and TRBJ1-3; TRBD1 might be the D (5 bases). CDR3 length: 16 amino acids. The ends were cut back, 1 base at V and 4 bases at J, with 14 bases in the middle. The germline CDR1 and CDR2 sequences are SGHTA and FQGNSA. CDR3 loop: CASSLGRAGNGNTIYF. In nucleotides, the CDR3 is TGTGCCAGCAGCTTAGGCAGGGCAGGAAACGGAAACACCATATATTTT.

With regard to this clone: The junction departs from germline at one end; a sequencing error may be responsible. The chain links TRBV7-7 to TRBJ2-3, with TRBD2 matching over 11 bases. Germline values: CDR1 SSHAT, CDR2 FNYEAQ (reference sequence). This CDR3 region has 16 residues. The CDR3 nucleotides are TGTGCTAGCAGCCCTGTAGCGGGAGGGAGCACAGATACGCAGTATTTT. Amino acids: CASSPVAGGSTDTQYF. The entire variable domain, with the rest obtained from reference TRBV7-7 and TRBJ2-3, is as follows: GAGVSQSPRYKVTKRGQDVTLRCDPISSHATLYWYQQALGQGPEFLTYFNYEAQPDKSGLPSDRFSAERPEGSISTLTIQRTEQRDSAMYRCASSPVAGGSTDTQYFGPGTRLTVL.

The chain carries TRBV19 and TRBJ1-6, with D maybe TRBD1 (6 bases). V shed 4 bases and J shed 6 bases, with 10 bases lying between them. This CDR3 comprises 14 residues. In germline, CDR1 is LNHDA, CDR2 SQIVND (reference sequence). The CDR3 nucleotides are TGTGCCAGTAGTAACGGACAGTCTAATTCACCCCTCCACTTT. Protein sequence: CASSNGQSNSPLHF.

This chain joins TRBV6-5 and TRBJ2-7, with a possible D match to TRBD1 (5 bases). From germline, CDR1 is MNHEY and CDR2 SVGAGI. Trimming shortened V by 5 bases and J by 7 bases, and 15 bases separated the two germline ends. The CDR3 contains 13 residues. The CDR3, as DNA: TGTGCCAGCAGTCCCAGGGAAGGGGCTGAGCAGTACTTC. It translates to CASSPREGAEQYF.

The rearrangement links TRBV5-8 to TRBJ1-4; D is ambiguous. Trimming pared 2 bases from V and 4 bases from J, leaving 9 bases between. Germline-derived CDR1 and CDR2 are SGHTS and YDEGEE. The CDR3 is 14 amino acids. This CDR3 reads CASSFGVINEKLFF. The CDR3 region has the DNA TGTGCCAGCAGCTTCGGGGTTATTAATGAAAAACTGTTTTTT.

This clone was counted once. The CDR3 DNA is TGTGCCAGCAGGCCTAGCGGGGGGGCCTCCTACGAGCAGTACTTC. Translation: CASRPSGGASYEQYF. The chain couples TRBV7-2 to TRBJ2-7, with 12 bases lining up with TRBD2. The CDR3 extends over 15 amino acids. The germline gives CDR1 SGHTA, CDR2 FQGNSA. With V trimmed by 6 bases and J by 0 bases, 3 bases remained unmatched.

This clone was detected a few times. The gene calls are TRBV11-2 and TRBJ2-3; 7 bases are shared with TRBD1. Germline CDR1 and CDR2: SGHAT and FQNNGV. The CDR3 is 13 residues long. Trimming at V came to 10 bases and at J to 0 bases, leaving 4 bases not matched to a gene. The CDR3 loop is CAIDRASTDTQYF. DNA of the CDR3: TGTGCCATAGACAGGGCCAGCACAGATACGCAGTATTTT.

The V and J genes are TRBV5-1 and TRBJ1-3; the match to TRBD1 covers 10 bases. Germline V gives CDR1 SGHRS, CDR2 YFSETQ. CDR3 size: 15 residues. The trim removed 3 bases at V and 4 bases at J, leaving 4 bases unmatched. CDR3 loop: CASSSDRGPGNTIYF. In DNA, the CDR3 is TGCGCCAGCAGCTCAGACAGGGGGCCGGGAAACACCATATATTTT.